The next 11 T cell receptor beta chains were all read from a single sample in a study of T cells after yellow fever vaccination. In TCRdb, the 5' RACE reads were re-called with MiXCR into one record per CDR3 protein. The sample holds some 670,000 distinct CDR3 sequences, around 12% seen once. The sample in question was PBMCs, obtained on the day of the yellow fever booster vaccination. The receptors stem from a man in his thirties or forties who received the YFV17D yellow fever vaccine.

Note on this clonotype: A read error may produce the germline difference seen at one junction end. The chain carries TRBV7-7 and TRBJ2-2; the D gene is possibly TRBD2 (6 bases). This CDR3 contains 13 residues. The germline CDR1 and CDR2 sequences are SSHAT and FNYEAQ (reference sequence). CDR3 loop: CASSEGRFGELFF. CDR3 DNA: TGTGCTAGCAGCGAGGGGAGGTTCGGGGAGCTGTTTTTT. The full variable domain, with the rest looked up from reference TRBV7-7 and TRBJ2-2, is GAGVSQSPRYKVTKRGQDVTLRCDPISSHATLYWYQQALGQGPEFLTYFNYEAQPDKSGLPSDRFSAERPEGSISTLTIQRTEQRDSAMYRCASSEGRFGELFFGEGSRLTVL.

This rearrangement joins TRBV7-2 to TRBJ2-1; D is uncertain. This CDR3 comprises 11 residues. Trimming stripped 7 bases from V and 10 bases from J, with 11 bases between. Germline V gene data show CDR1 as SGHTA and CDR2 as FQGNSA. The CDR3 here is CASTSAREQFF. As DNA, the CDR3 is TGTGCCAGCACCTCTGCGCGAGAGCAGTTCTTC.

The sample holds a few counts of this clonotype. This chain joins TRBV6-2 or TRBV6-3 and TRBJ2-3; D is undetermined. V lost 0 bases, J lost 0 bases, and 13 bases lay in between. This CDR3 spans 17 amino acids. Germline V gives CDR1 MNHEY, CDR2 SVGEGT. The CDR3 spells CASSYSVLLRSTDTQYF. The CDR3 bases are TGTGCCAGCAGTTACTCGGTCCTATTGCGTAGCACAGATACGCAGTATTTT.

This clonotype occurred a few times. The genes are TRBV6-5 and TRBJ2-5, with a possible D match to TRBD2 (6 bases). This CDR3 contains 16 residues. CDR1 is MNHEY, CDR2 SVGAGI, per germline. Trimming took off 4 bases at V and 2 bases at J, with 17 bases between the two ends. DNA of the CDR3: TGTGCCAGCAGTTCCTACCTAGCGAGCCTGCAAGAGACCCAGTACTTC. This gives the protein CASSSYLASLQETQYF.

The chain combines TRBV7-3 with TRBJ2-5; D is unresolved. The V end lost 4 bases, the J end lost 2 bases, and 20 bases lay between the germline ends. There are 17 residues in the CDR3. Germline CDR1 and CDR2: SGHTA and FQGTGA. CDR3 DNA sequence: TGTGCCAGCAGCTCCCTTGATCGACATTTCGTACAAGAGACCCAGTACTTC. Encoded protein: CASSSLDRHFVQETQYF.

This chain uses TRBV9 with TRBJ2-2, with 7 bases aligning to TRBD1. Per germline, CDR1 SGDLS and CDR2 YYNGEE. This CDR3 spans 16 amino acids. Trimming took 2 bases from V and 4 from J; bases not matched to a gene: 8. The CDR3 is CASSVSLDRATGELFF. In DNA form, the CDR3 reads TGTGCCAGCAGCGTTTCCCTCGACAGGGCCACCGGGGAGCTGTTTTTT.

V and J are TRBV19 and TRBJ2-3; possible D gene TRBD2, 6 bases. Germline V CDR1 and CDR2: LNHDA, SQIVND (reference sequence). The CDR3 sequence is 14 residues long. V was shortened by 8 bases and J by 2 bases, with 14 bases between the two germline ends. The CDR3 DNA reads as TGTGCCAGTGGGCGTAGCGGCAACACAGATACGCAGTATTTT. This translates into CASGRSGNTDTQYF.

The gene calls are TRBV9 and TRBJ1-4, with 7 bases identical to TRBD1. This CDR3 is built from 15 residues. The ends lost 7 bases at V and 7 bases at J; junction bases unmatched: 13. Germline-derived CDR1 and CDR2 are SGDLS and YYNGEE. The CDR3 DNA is TGTGCCAGCTGCCCCAACGGGCAGGGGGGTGAAAAACTGTTTTTT. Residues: CASCPNGQGGEKLFF.

This CDR3 is CASSLGPEIYNEQFF. Written as DNA, the CDR3 is TGCGCCAGCAGCTTGGGACCAGAGATTTACAATGAGCAGTTCTTC. The rearrangement links TRBV5-1 to TRBJ2-1; no firm D call. Germline-derived CDR1 and CDR2 are SGHRS and YFSETQ. V gave up 0 bases and J gave up 4 bases, with 11 bases separating them. This CDR3 spans 15 amino acids.

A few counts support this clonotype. CDR3 DNA: TGCGCCAGCAGCTTAGCCCCAGGAGTCGACGATACGCAGTATTTT. As protein: CASSLAPGVDDTQYF. The chain employs TRBV5-1 and TRBJ2-3, with D uncertain. The ends were cut back, 2 bases at V and 6 bases at J, with 16 bases in the middle. The germline V gene encodes CDR1 SGHRS and CDR2 YFSETQ. The CDR3 is made up of 15 amino acids.

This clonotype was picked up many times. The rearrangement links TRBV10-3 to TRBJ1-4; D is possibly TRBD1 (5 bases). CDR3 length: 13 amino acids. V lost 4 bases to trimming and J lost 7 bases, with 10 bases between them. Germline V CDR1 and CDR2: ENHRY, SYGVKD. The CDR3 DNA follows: TGTGCCATCAGTGGAGACAGTTTTGAAAAACTGTTTTTT. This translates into CAISGDSFEKLFF.